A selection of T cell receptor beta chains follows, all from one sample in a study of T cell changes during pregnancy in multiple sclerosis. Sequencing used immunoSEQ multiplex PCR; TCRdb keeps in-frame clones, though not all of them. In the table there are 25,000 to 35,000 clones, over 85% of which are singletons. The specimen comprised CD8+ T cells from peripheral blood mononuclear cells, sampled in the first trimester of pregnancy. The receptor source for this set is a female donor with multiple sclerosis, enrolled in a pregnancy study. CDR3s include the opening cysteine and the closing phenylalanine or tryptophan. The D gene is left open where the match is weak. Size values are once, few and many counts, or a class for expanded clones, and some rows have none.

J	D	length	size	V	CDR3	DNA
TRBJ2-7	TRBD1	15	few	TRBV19	CASSTTRDSPYEQYF	TGTGCCAGTAGTACGACCCGGGACAGCCCCTACGAGCAGTACTTC
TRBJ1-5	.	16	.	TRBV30	CAWSVRWSNSNQPQHF	TGTGCCTGGAGTGTAAGATGGAGTAATAGCAATCAGCCCCAGCATTTT
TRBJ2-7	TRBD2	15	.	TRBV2	CASSDQWTSTYEQYF	TGTGCCAGCAGTGACCAGTGGACTAGTACCTACGAGCAGTACTTC
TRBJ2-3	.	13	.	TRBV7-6	CASSRLATDTQYF	TGTGCCAGCAGCAGGCTAGCCACAGATACGCAGTATTTT
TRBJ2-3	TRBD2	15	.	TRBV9	CASSVRLAVTDTQYF	TGTGCCAGCAGCGTCAGACTAGCGGTCACAGATACGCAGTATTTT
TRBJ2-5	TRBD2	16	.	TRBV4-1	CASSRLSSGGQETQYF	TGCGCCAGCAGCCGCCTTTCTAGCGGGGGCCAAGAGACCCAGTACTTC
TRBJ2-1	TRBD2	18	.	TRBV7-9	CASSSSGRHRSSYNEQFF	TGTGCCAGCAGCTCTAGCGGGAGGCATCGAAGCTCCTACAATGAGCAGTTCTTC
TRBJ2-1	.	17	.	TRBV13	CASSPGDVPSSYNEQFF	TGTGCCAGCAGCCCAGGTGATGTTCCGAGCTCCTACAATGAGCAGTTCTTC
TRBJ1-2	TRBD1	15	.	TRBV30	CAWRERAGGSDGYTF	TGTGCCTGGAGGGAGAGAGCAGGGGGGAGTGATGGCTACACCTTC
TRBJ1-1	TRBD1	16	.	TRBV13	CASSLGATGLRTEAFF	TGTGCCAGCAGCTTAGGGGCGACAGGGTTGAGGACTGAAGCTTTCTTT
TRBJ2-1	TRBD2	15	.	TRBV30	CAWSGLWGRVYEQFF	TGTGCCTGGAGTGGGTTATGGGGGAGGGTTTATGAGCAGTTCTTC
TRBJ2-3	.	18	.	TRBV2	CASNSVNLAHDSTDTQYF	TGTGCCAGCAACAGCGTGAACCTAGCGCACGATAGCACAGATACGCAGTATTTT
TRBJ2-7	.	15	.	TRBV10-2	CASSKSGKGSYEQYF	TGCGCCAGCAGCAAGTCGGGAAAGGGTTCCTACGAGCAGTACTTC
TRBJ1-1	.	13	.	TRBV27	CASSLRGGTEAFF	TGTGCCAGCAGTTTACGCGGGGGAACTGAAGCTTTCTTT
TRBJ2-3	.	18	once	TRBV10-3	CAINHSPFPLSSTDTQYF	TGTGCCATCAATCACAGCCCTTTTCCCTTATCTAGCACAGATACGCAGTATTTT
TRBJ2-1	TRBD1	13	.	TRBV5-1	CASSDRVHNEQFF	TGCGCCAGCAGTGACAGGGTCCACAATGAGCAGTTCTTC
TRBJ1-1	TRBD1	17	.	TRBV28	CASSLRDRGFMNTEAFF	TGTGCCAGCAGTCTCCGGGACAGGGGATTCATGAACACTGAAGCTTTCTTT
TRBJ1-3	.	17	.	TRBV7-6	CASSLVRAATSGNTIYF	TGTGCCAGCAGCTTAGTGAGGGCGGCGACCTCTGGAAACACCATATATTTT
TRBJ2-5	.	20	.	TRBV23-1	CASKRRNVKYKLLYQETQYF	TGCGCCAGCAAGCGCCGGAATGTGAAGTATAAACTTCTGTACCAAGAGACCCAGTACTTC
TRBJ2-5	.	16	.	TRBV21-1	CASSKEGTKRFIHQYF	TGTGCCAGCAGCAAAGAGGGGACTAAACGTTTTATCCACCAGTACTTC
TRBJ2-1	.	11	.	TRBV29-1	CSVEASNEQFF	TGCAGCGTTGAAGCCAGCAATGAGCAGTTCTTC
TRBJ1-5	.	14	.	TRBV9	CASSAEGANQPQHF	TGTGCCAGCAGCGCTGAGGGAGCCAATCAGCCCCAGCATTTT
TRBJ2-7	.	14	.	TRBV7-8	CASSLGVFQDEQYF	TGTGCCAGCAGCTTAGGAGTTTTTCAGGACGAGCAGTACTTC
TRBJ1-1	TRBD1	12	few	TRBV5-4	CASSQGQVEAFF	TGTGCCAGCAGCCAGGGACAGGTTGAAGCTTTCTTT
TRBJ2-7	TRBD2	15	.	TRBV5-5	CASSLSVGEGNEQYF	TGTGCCAGCAGCTTGTCGGTGGGGGAGGGAAACGAGCAGTACTTC
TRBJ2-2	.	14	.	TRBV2	CASTARENTGELFF	TGTGCCAGCACGGCCAGGGAAAACACCGGGGAGCTGTTTTTT